The sample holds a few counts of the clone carrying this TCR beta chain. This record comes from a study of CD8+ T cells in alopecia areata. Per the germline V gene, CDR1 is SGDLS and CDR2 is YYNGEE. CDR3 size: 14 residues. V lost 3 bases, J lost 2 bases, and 4 bases stayed unmatched. RNA extraction was followed by reverse transcription into cDNA, which acted as the sequencing template. Method: immunoSEQ multiplex PCR; TCRdb's copy keeps in-frame clones and lacks some. The data hold 140,000 to 150,000 clones, with about 60% observed a single time. This TCR was recovered from a human donor with alopecia areata. This chain links TRBV9 with TRBJ2-7, with 8 bases that match TRBD2. The source material was CD4+ T cells sorted from blood, sampled at week 0. The CDR3 coding sequence is TGTGCCAGCAGCGCCGTAGCGGGAACCTACGAGCAGTACTTC. Protein: CASSAVAGTYEQYF.